Listed below are T cell receptor beta chains from one sample, sequenced in a study of T-cell memory formation after mild COVID-19. TCRdb processed the 5' RACE reads anew with MiXCR; each CDR3 protein has one entry. Of just over 300,000 distinct CDR3 sequences listed, approximately 19% are singletons. What was sequenced was PBMCs or a T cell subset sorted from them (not recorded which). The receptor set was obtained from a man between 18 and 35 years old who had mild COVID-19 (a few samples of this study predate the infection). Cell type and time point are not known. The CDR3 runs from the conserved cysteine through the conserved F or W. The order of the fields is clone size, D gene, J gene, V gene, CDR3 protein, CDR3 DNA. The D gene is left open where the match is weak. Clone sizes are given selectively: once, few, many, or a class where the clone is expanded.

few - TRBJ1-3 TRBV7-2 CASSPRRSSGNTIYF TGTGCCAGCAGCCCCCGGCGCAGCTCTGGAAACACCATATATTTT
once - TRBJ2-1 TRBV7-6 CASSPKEGNSYNEQFF TGTGCCAGCAGCCCAAAAGAGGGGAACTCCTACAATGAGCAGTTCTTC
few - TRBJ2-2 TRBV6-1 CASREGAGELFF TGTGCCAGCAGGGAGGGCGCCGGGGAGCTGTTTTTT
many - TRBJ1-2 TRBV20-1 CSASYGGEYGYTF TGCAGTGCTAGTTATGGGGGGGAATATGGCTACACCTTC
- - TRBJ2-7 TRBV6-2/TRBV6-3 CASTGQRATYEQYF TGTGCCAGCACCGGGCAGCGGGCCACGTACGAGCAGTACTTC
few - TRBJ1-1 TRBV5-1 CASSALRDNTEAFF TGCGCCAGCAGCGCTCTCCGGGATAACACTGAAGCTTTCTTT
- TRBD2 TRBJ2-5 TRBV20-1 CSAQETSGGARETQYF TGCAGTGCTCAAGAGACTAGCGGGGGGGCCCGAGAGACCCAGTACTTC
few - TRBJ2-4 TRBV4-2 CASSQTGSNPLGDQYF TGTGCCAGCAGCCAAACCGGGTCTAACCCCCTAGGAGATCAGTACTTC
- - TRBJ1-1 TRBV11-2 CASSVSQRGNTEAFF TGTGCCAGCAGCGTCTCACAGAGGGGGAACACTGAAGCTTTCTTT
few - TRBJ2-5 TRBV4-1 CASSQNRGGDQETQYF TGCGCCAGCAGCCAAAACAGGGGGGGGGACCAAGAGACCCAGTACTTC
few TRBD1 TRBJ2-1 TRBV5-5 CASSFRQGYEQFF TGTGCCAGCAGCTTCCGACAGGGCTATGAGCAGTTCTTC
few - TRBJ1-2 TRBV3-1 CASSQSNYGYTF TGTGCCAGCAGCCAGTCTAACTATGGCTACACCTTC
many - TRBJ1-6 TRBV27 CASMVGSVNSPLHF TGTGCCAGCATGGTGGGCTCTGTTAATTCACCCCTCCACTTT
few - TRBJ2-3 TRBV20-1 CSARDARSTDTQYF TGCAGTGCTAGAGATGCCCGGAGCACAGATACGCAGTATTTT
few - TRBJ1-6 TRBV6-1 CASTYRDSYNSPLHF TGTGCCAGCACTTACAGGGACTCCTATAATTCACCCCTCCACTTT
- - TRBJ2-3 TRBV5-5 CASSLVSLRGRFADTQYF TGTGCCAGCAGCTTGGTTTCTCTGAGGGGCAGGTTTGCAGATACGCAGTATTTT
- TRBD1 TRBJ1-5 TRBV7-2 CASSSPPGTDLYSNQPQHF TGTGCCAGCAGCTCCCCCCCCGGGACAGACCTTTATAGCAATCAGCCCCAGCATTTT
- - TRBJ2-3 TRBV20-1 CSARVPPGDTQYF TGCAGTGCTAGAGTCCCTCCCGGCGATACGCAGTATTTT
- - TRBJ2-1 TRBV10-1 CASSDLENEQFF TGCGCCAGCAGTGACTTGGAAAATGAGCAGTTCTTC
- TRBD1 TRBJ1-5 TRBV28 CASSLSTGEHQPQHF TGTGCCAGCAGTTTGTCAACAGGGGAGCATCAGCCCCAGCATTTT
many - TRBJ2-1 TRBV7-9 CASSSNWGYNEQFF TGTGCCAGCAGCTCTAATTGGGGCTACAATGAGCAGTTCTTC
few - TRBJ2-3 TRBV4-3 CASSHARGASTDTQYF TGCGCCAGCAGCCACGCCCGAGGGGCTAGCACAGATACGCAGTATTTT
few TRBD2 TRBJ2-3 TRBV7-2 CASRISGGGLPDTQYF TGTGCCAGCAGAATTAGCGGGGGGGGCCTCCCGGATACGCAGTATTTT
- - TRBJ2-7 TRBV2 CASTWARYEQYF TGTGCCAGCACCTGGGCCCGATACGAGCAGTACTTC
- - TRBJ1-1 TRBV15 CATSRERGRGTEAFF TGTGCCACCAGCAGAGAGAGGGGACGGGGAACTGAAGCTTTCTTT